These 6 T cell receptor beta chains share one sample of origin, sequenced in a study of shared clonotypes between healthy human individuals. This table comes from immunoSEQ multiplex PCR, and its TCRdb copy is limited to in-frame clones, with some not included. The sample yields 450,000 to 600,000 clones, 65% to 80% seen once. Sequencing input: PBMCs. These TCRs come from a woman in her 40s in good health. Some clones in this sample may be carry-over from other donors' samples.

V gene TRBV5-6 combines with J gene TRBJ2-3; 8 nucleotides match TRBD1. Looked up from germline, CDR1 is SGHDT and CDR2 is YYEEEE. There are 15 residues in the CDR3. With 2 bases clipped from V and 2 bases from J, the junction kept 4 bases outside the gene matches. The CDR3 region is CASSFGDRFTDTQYF. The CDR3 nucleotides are TGTGCCAGCAGCTTTGGGGACAGGTTCACAGATACGCAGTATTTT.

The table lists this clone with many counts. CDR3 residues: CASSLDADIQYF. In nucleotides, the CDR3 is TGTGCCAGCAGCTTAGATGCAGACATTCAGTACTTC. This chain joins TRBV7-9 and TRBJ2-4; no definite D call. Germline assignment: CDR1 SEHNR and CDR2 FQNEAQ (reference sequence). This CDR3 has 12 amino acids. Deletions cut 1 base from V and 8 bases from J, with 6 bases between.

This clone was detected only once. CDR3 protein: CASSTIAGEGKTQYF. CDR3 nucleotides: TGTGCCAGCAGTACCATAGCGGGAGAGGGCAAGACCCAGTACTTC. This chain links TRBV5-6 with TRBJ2-5; 9 bases line up with TRBD2. V gave up 5 bases and J gave up 6 bases; unmatched junction bases: 11. The CDR3 totals 15 residues. The germline V gene encodes CDR1 SGHDT and CDR2 YYEEEE. The complete variable domain, with remaining parts taken from reference TRBV5-6 and TRBJ2-5, reads DAGVTQSPTHLIKTRGQQVTLRCSPKSGHDTVSWYQQALGQGPQFIFQYYEEEERQRGNFPDRFSGHQFPNYSSELNVNALLLGDSALYLCASSTIAGEGKTQYFGPGTRLLVL.

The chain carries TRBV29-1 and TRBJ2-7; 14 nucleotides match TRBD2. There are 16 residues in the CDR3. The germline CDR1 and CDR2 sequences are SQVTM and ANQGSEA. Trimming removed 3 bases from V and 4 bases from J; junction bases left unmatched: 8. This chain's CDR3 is CSVELSGTSGSYEQYF. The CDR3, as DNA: TGCAGCGTTGAGCTCTCCGGGACTAGCGGGAGTTACGAGCAGTACTTC.

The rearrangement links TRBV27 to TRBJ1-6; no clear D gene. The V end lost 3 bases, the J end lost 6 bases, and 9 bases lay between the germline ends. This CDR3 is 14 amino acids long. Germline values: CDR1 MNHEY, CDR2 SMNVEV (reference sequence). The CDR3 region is CASSFDMLNSPLHF. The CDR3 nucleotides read TGTGCCAGCAGTTTTGACATGCTTAATTCACCCCTCCACTTT.

DNA of the CDR3: TGTGCCATCAGTGAAGGTGATCTTGACAAAAACATTCAGTACTTC. The encoded protein is CAISEGDLDKNIQYF. The V and J genes are TRBV10-3 and TRBJ2-4; D gene unclear. With 3 bases removed from V and 3 bases from J, the gap between germline ends came to 12 bases. Germline values: CDR1 ENHRY, CDR2 SYGVKD. This CDR3 spans 15 amino acids.